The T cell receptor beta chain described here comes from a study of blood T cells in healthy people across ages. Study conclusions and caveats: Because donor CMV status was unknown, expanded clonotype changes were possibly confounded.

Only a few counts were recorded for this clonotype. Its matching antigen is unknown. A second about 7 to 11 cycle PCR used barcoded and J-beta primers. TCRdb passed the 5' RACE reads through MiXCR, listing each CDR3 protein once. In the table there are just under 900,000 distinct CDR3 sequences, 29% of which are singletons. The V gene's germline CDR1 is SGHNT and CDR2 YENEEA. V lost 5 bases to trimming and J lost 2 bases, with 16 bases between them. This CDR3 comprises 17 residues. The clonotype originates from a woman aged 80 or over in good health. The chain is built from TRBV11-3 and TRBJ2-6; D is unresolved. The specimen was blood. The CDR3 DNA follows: TGTGCCAGCAGCAGTTATTTATATAGGGCTGGGGCCAACGTCCTGACTTTC. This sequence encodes CASSSYLYRAGANVLTF.